The rows below give T cell receptor beta chains drawn from one sample of a study of T-cell reconstitution after alpha-beta-depleted transplantation in children. TCRdb called the PCR reads again in MiXCR, with one record for every CDR3 protein. This table holds 95,000 to 120,000 distinct CDR3 sequences, about 6.4% found once. Here the sequenced sample was PBMCs, mostly from graft donor cells, taken 360 days after TCRalphabeta/CD19-depleted stem cell transplant. Source of these receptors: a male patient between 2 and 15 years old who had a stem cell transplant for acute lymphoblastic leukemia, so the T cells may come from the graft donor. Both conserved end residues are part of each CDR3. The order of the fields is V gene, J gene, D gene, clone size, CDR3 DNA, CDR3 protein. D genes are given only for firm matches. Expanded clones are given a class, and other clones once, few, many or no size at all.

V: TRBV2; J: TRBJ1-3; D: -; size: few; DNA: TGTGCCAGCAGCAACGGGGGCAACTCTGGAAACACCATATATTTT; CDR3: CASSNGGNSGNTIYF
V: TRBV4-3; J: TRBJ1-2; D: -; size: many; DNA: TGCGCCAGCAGCCAAGATGAGTTTGCAGTAGCCCACTATGGCTACACCTTC; CDR3: CASSQDEFAVAHYGYTF
V: TRBV27; J: TRBJ1-1; D: -; size: many; DNA: TGTGCCAGCAGTTTAGGGACAAAAGCTTTCTTT; CDR3: CASSLGTKAFF
V: TRBV27; J: TRBJ1-5; D: -; size: many; DNA: TGTGCCAGCAGTTTAGGGTGGGGCCCCCATCAGCCCCAGCATTTT; CDR3: CASSLGWGPHQPQHF
V: TRBV7-9; J: TRBJ2-7; D: -; size: many; DNA: TGTGCCAGCAGCTCCCCAGGGTATAGGCCTTACGAGCAGTACTTC; CDR3: CASSSPGYRPYEQYF
V: TRBV6-1; J: TRBJ2-1; D: TRBD2; size: -; DNA: TGTGCCAGCACTCTCCTCAAGCGGGGGGCCAATGAGCAGTTCTTC; CDR3: CASTLLKRGANEQFF
V: TRBV9; J: TRBJ1-5; D: -; size: -; DNA: TGTGCCAGCAGCGCCGTCCCGGGACTAAAACCCCAGCATTTT; CDR3: CASSAVPGLKPQHF
V: TRBV6-1; J: TRBJ2-7; D: TRBD2; size: -; DNA: TGTGGCAGCAGCTCTAGCGGGAGTCCCTACGAGCAGTACTTC; CDR3: CGSSSSGSPYEQYF
V: TRBV4-3; J: TRBJ2-6; D: -; size: many; DNA: TGCGCCAGCAGCCAAGGTTCCGCTGGGGCCAACGTCCTGACTTTC; CDR3: CASSQGSAGANVLTF
V: TRBV4-3; J: TRBJ2-7; D: -; size: -; DNA: TGCGCCAGCAGCCAAGGGAAAGGAGGATTCGAGCAGTACTTC; CDR3: CASSQGKGGFEQYF
V: TRBV7-9; J: TRBJ2-3; D: -; size: many; DNA: TGTGCCAGCAGCTTAGCCCGCAGCCTCACAGATACGCAGTATTTT; CDR3: CASSLARSLTDTQYF
V: TRBV7-9; J: TRBJ2-7; D: TRBD2; size: many; DNA: TGTGCCAGCAGTCCTCGGGGGGACGAGCAGTACTTC; CDR3: CASSPRGDEQYF
V: TRBV6-2/TRBV6-3; J: TRBJ1-1; D: TRBD1; size: many; DNA: TGTGCCAGCAGTACCCGGACAGGCGGGTCTCCAACCAACACTGAAGCTTTCTTT; CDR3: CASSTRTGGSPTNTEAFF
V: TRBV6-5; J: TRBJ1-2; D: TRBD1; size: many; DNA: TGTGCCAGCAGTCCCTCAGGGGGCGCGGACTATGGCTACACCTTC; CDR3: CASSPSGGADYGYTF
V: TRBV9; J: TRBJ1-1; D: TRBD1; size: -; DNA: TGTGCCAGCAGGGGGACAGGGGGAAGCACTGAAGCTTTCTTT; CDR3: CASRGTGGSTEAFF
V: TRBV27; J: TRBJ2-7; D: -; size: few; DNA: TGTGCCAGCAGTCCAGGGGTACCCTACGAGCAGTACTTC; CDR3: CASSPGVPYEQYF
V: TRBV12-5; J: TRBJ1-2; D: -; size: -; DNA: TGTGCTAGTGGCAACCCCCGACAGCCGGGAAGTGGCTACACCTTC; CDR3: CASGNPRQPGSGYTF
V: TRBV9; J: TRBJ2-3; D: -; size: many; DNA: TGTGCCAGCAGCGTAGAGCGTAGCAAGGATACGCAGTATTTT; CDR3: CASSVERSKDTQYF
V: TRBV5-1; J: TRBJ1-5; D: -; size: many; DNA: TGCGCCAGCAGCTTGGTCCCACAGGGTCAGCCCCAGCATTTT; CDR3: CASSLVPQGQPQHF
V: TRBV3-1; J: TRBJ1-3; D: -; size: few; DNA: TGTGCCAGCAGCCCCCTTGGCAGGGCTGGAAACACCATATATTTT; CDR3: CASSPLGRAGNTIYF
V: TRBV20-1; J: TRBJ2-5; D: -; size: -; DNA: TGCAGTGCTAGAGAAGCAGGGTGGCCAAAAGAGACCCAGTACTTC; CDR3: CSAREAGWPKETQYF
V: TRBV2; J: TRBJ1-4; D: TRBD1; size: few; DNA: TGTGCCAGCAGTAACCCGGGACAGGGAGAAACTAATGAAAAACTGTTTTTT; CDR3: CASSNPGQGETNEKLFF
V: TRBV6-4; J: TRBJ1-5; D: -; size: many; DNA: TGTGCCAGCAGTGTAAGGGGGTCTAGCAATCAGCCCCAGCATTTT; CDR3: CASSVRGSSNQPQHF
V: TRBV30; J: TRBJ2-1; D: -; size: -; DNA: TGTGCCTGGAGTGAGGAGACAGTTTGGGGCAATGAGCAGTTCTTC; CDR3: CAWSEETVWGNEQFF
V: TRBV5-6; J: TRBJ1-1; D: -; size: many; DNA: TGTGCCAGCAGCTGGGGGACGGGGGGCGAAGCTTTCTTT; CDR3: CASSWGTGGEAFF
V: TRBV24-1; J: TRBJ1-2; D: -; size: few; DNA: TGTGCCACCAGCGGCCCTCAACAGGGAGGCTATGGCTACACCTTC; CDR3: CATSGPQQGGYGYTF
V: TRBV6-5; J: TRBJ1-6; D: TRBD1; size: -; DNA: TGTGCCAGCAGTCGACAGGGATCCCATTCACCCCTCCACTTT; CDR3: CASSRQGSHSPLHF
V: TRBV5-6; J: TRBJ2-7; D: TRBD2; size: many; DNA: TGTGCCAGCAGCCCCAAGCGGGGGGCAACCTACGAGCAGTACTTC; CDR3: CASSPKRGATYEQYF
V: TRBV25-1; J: TRBJ2-3; D: -; size: many; DNA: TGTGCCAGCAGTGAATATGAAGGGGGCACAGATACGCAGTATTTT; CDR3: CASSEYEGGTDTQYF
V: TRBV29-1; J: TRBJ2-5; D: -; size: few; DNA: TGCAGCGTTGGGGCGCGGGATCGGGCGGGGGAGACCCAGTACTTC; CDR3: CSVGARDRAGETQYF
V: TRBV5-1; J: TRBJ2-7; D: TRBD2; size: -; DNA: TGCGCCAGCAGCCCCCGGGGAAGCGGGAGTGGGTACGAGCAGTACTTC; CDR3: CASSPRGSGSGYEQYF
V: TRBV28; J: TRBJ1-1; D: TRBD1; size: many; DNA: TGTGCCAGCAGTGAGCGACAGGGGCCTGAAGCTTTCTTT; CDR3: CASSERQGPEAFF
V: TRBV27; J: TRBJ1-2; D: TRBD1; size: -; DNA: TGTGCCAGCAGCTTAAACGAGCGGACAGGGGAGGGCTACACCTTC; CDR3: CASSLNERTGEGYTF
V: TRBV7-9; J: TRBJ2-7; D: TRBD1; size: few; DNA: TGTGCCAGCAGCCTCTTCCGGGACAGTGCTTACTACGAGCAGTACTTC; CDR3: CASSLFRDSAYYEQYF
V: TRBV4-2; J: TRBJ2-1; D: -; size: many; DNA: TGTGCCAGCAGCCGGACCAAGAAGGGTAATGAGCAGTTCTTC; CDR3: CASSRTKKGNEQFF
V: TRBV4-3; J: TRBJ2-5; D: TRBD2; size: few; DNA: TGCGCCAGCAGCCTCATTCTAGCGGGGGAAGAGACCCAGTACTTC; CDR3: CASSLILAGEETQYF
V: TRBV4-1; J: TRBJ1-4; D: -; size: -; DNA: TGCGCCAGCAGCCAACCGACAGGTACACACCATGCAACTAATGAAAAACTGTTTTTT; CDR3: CASSQPTGTHHATNEKLFF
V: TRBV28; J: TRBJ2-1; D: -; size: many; DNA: TGTGCCAGCAGTTTAGTGGTAAATGAGCAGTTCTTC; CDR3: CASSLVVNEQFF
V: TRBV4-2; J: TRBJ2-7; D: TRBD2; size: many; DNA: TGTGCCAGCAGCCAAGGAGTCGGAAAGCGGGGGAGTACCTACGAGCAGTACTTC; CDR3: CASSQGVGKRGSTYEQYF
V: TRBV4-3; J: TRBJ2-1; D: TRBD2; size: many; DNA: TGCGCCAGCAGCCAAGATCAGGTCGGGGGGACCTACAATGAGCAGTTCTTC; CDR3: CASSQDQVGGTYNEQFF
V: TRBV20-1; J: TRBJ2-1; D: -; size: many; DNA: TGCAGTGCTTTTGACGTGAGCTCCTACAATGAGCAGTTCTTC; CDR3: CSAFDVSSYNEQFF
V: TRBV7-8; J: TRBJ2-5; D: -; size: many; DNA: TGTGCCAGCAGCTTAGTAGCTAGTTACCGTCAAGAGACCCAGTACTTC; CDR3: CASSLVASYRQETQYF
V: TRBV20-1; J: TRBJ1-5; D: -; size: -; DNA: TGCAGTGCTAGGGGGGGGGGAAAGCCCCAGCATTTT; CDR3: CSARGGGKPQHF
V: TRBV28; J: TRBJ2-7; D: TRBD1; size: many; DNA: TGTGCCAGCAGTTTTACAGGGGGCGGCGAGCAGTACTTC; CDR3: CASSFTGGGEQYF
V: TRBV28; J: TRBJ2-4; D: TRBD2; size: many; DNA: TGTGCCAGCAGTTTTTTGTGGGGGGGAAACATTCAGTACTTC; CDR3: CASSFLWGGNIQYF
V: TRBV6-2/TRBV6-3; J: TRBJ2-7; D: -; size: few; DNA: TGTGCCAGCACCTTCGGGAGCTCCTACGAGCAGTACTTC; CDR3: CASTFGSSYEQYF
V: TRBV7-9; J: TRBJ2-5; D: TRBD1; size: many; DNA: TGTGCCAGCAGCTTCCCCAGGGGGTTCCAAGAGACCCAGTACTTC; CDR3: CASSFPRGFQETQYF
V: TRBV9; J: TRBJ1-6; D: TRBD1; size: few; DNA: TGTGCCAGCAGCGCAGTGGGACAGGGTGGTTCACCCCTCCACTTT; CDR3: CASSAVGQGGSPLHF
V: TRBV7-2; J: TRBJ2-3; D: TRBD2; size: many; DNA: TGTGCCAGCAGCTTAGAGGTGACTAGCGGGGATACGCAGTATTTT; CDR3: CASSLEVTSGDTQYF
V: TRBV2; J: TRBJ1-2; D: TRBD1; size: many; DNA: TGTGCCAGCACCTTCACAGGGGGCGAAGGCTACACCTTC; CDR3: CASTFTGGEGYTF
V: TRBV12-3/TRBV12-4; J: TRBJ1-1; D: -; size: many; DNA: TGTGCCAGCAGTCCCGTAATGGACACTGAAGCTTTCTTT; CDR3: CASSPVMDTEAFF
V: TRBV25-1; J: TRBJ2-7; D: -; size: many; DNA: TGTGCCAGCACTCAAGAAGACACCTACGAGCAGTACTTC; CDR3: CASTQEDTYEQYF
V: TRBV25-1; J: TRBJ2-7; D: -; size: many; DNA: TGTGCCAGCAGTGAGAGGAGCTACGAGCAGTACTTC; CDR3: CASSERSYEQYF
V: TRBV6-2/TRBV6-3; J: TRBJ2-1; D: -; size: few; DNA: TGTGCCAGCAGTCCTTACCGCTCCTACAATGAGCAGTTCTTC; CDR3: CASSPYRSYNEQFF
V: TRBV4-2; J: TRBJ2-1; D: -; size: few; DNA: TGTGCCAGCAACGTAGTCCTTAGCGGTTTCTACAATGAGCAGTTCTTC; CDR3: CASNVVLSGFYNEQFF
V: TRBV7-2; J: TRBJ2-1; D: TRBD1; size: many; DNA: TGTGCCAGCAGCTCGACAGGGGTATCCTACAATGAGCAGTTCTTC; CDR3: CASSSTGVSYNEQFF
V: TRBV12-3/TRBV12-4; J: TRBJ1-2; D: TRBD1; size: many; DNA: TGTGCCAGCAGCCTGGACAGGGGATACCACTATGGCTACACCTTC; CDR3: CASSLDRGYHYGYTF